The source of this T cell receptor beta chain is a study of shared clonotypes between healthy human individuals. Healthy and HIV-negative, the adult donors had no recent acute infections or vaccinations. Method: immunoSEQ multiplex PCR; TCRdb's copy keeps in-frame clones and lacks some. The sample consists of over 2 million clones, roughly 92% of them appearing once. The CDR3 is made up of 13 amino acids. Germline loops: CDR1 MDHEN, CDR2 SYDVKM. V was pared by 6 bases and J by 1 base, with 9 bases between. The rearrangement joins TRBV28 to TRBJ1-2, with unresolved D. Source material: naive CD4+ T cells from PBMCs. The subset here: CD45RA+ positively selected. The sequence came from a young man in good health. Some clones in this sample may be carry-over from other donors' samples. In DNA, the CDR3 is TGTGCCAGCAGAATTTCAAATAACTATGGCTACACCTTC. The encoded protein is CASRISNNYGYTF.